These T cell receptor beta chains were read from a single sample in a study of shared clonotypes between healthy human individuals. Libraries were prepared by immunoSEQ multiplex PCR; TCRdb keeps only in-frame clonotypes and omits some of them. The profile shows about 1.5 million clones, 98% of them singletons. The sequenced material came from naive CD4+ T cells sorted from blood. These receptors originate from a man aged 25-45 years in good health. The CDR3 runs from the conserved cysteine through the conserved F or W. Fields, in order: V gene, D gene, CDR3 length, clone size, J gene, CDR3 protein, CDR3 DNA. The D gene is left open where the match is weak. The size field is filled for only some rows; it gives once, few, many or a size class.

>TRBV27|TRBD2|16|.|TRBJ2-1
CASSLSVAGPYNEQFF
TGTGCCAGCAGTTTATCCGTAGCGGGCCCCTACAATGAGCAGTTCTTC
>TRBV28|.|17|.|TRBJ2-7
CASSFGGVGKHSYEQYF
TGTGCCAGCAGTTTCGGGGGTGTTGGGAAACACTCCTACGAGCAGTACTTC
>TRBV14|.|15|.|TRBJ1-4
CASSPWGPGREKLFF
TGTGCCAGCAGCCCCTGGGGGCCGGGGCGTGAAAAACTGTTTTTT
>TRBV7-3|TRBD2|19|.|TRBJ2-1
CASSLKGLAGPERGNEQFF
TGTGCCAGCAGCCTGAAGGGACTAGCGGGCCCCGAGAGGGGCAATGAGCAGTTCTTC
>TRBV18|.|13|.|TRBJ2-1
CASSPPRVDEQFF
TGTGCCAGCTCACCACCCCGGGTAGATGAGCAGTTCTTC
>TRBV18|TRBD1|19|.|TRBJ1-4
CASSPPGTGGHATNEKLFF
TGTGCCAGCTCACCCCCGGGGACAGGGGGACATGCAACTAATGAAAAACTGTTTTTT
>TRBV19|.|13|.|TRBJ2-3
CASRREFTDTQYF
TGTGCCAGTAGACGGGAGTTCACAGATACGCAGTATTTT
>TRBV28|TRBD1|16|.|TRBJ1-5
CASSLPGQASSQPQHF
TGTGCCAGCAGTTTACCGGGACAGGCGTCTTCTCAGCCCCAGCATTTT
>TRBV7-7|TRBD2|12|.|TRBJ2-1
CASSNRGDEQFF
TGTGCCAGCAGCAACCGGGGGGATGAGCAGTTCTTC
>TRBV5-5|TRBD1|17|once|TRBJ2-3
CASSLDYPGGFTDTQYF
TGTGCCAGCAGCTTGGACTATCCAGGGGGCTTTACAGATACGCAGTATTTT
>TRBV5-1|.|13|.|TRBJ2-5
CASSLVLAETQYF
TGCGCCAGCAGCTTGGTCCTAGCAGAGACCCAGTACTTC
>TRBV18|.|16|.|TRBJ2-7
CASSSRRGSGDYEQYF
TGTGCCAGCTCATCTAGGCGGGGATCGGGGGACTACGAGCAGTACTTC
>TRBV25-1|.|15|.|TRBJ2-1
CASTGAGTQRNEQFF
TGTGCCAGCACCGGCGCCGGGACCCAGAGGAATGAGCAGTTCTTC
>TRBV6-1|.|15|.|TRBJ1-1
CASSEHTAVNTEAFF
TGTGCCAGCAGTGAACATACAGCGGTGAACACTGAAGCTTTCTTT
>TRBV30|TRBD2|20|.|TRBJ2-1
CAWSVSWTSGSVRSYNEQFF
TGTGCCTGGAGTGTGAGCTGGACTAGCGGGAGTGTCAGGTCCTACAATGAGCAGTTCTTC
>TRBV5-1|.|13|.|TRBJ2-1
CASSDSTYNEQFF
TGCGCCAGCAGCGACAGCACCTACAATGAGCAGTTCTTC
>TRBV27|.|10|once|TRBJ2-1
CASGTLQQFF
TGTGCCAGCGGGACCCTGCAACAGTTCTTC
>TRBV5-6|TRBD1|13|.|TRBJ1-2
CASSFTGGRGYTF
TGTGCCAGCAGCTTTACAGGGGGCCGTGGCTACACCTTC
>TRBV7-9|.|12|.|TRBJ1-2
CASSFEGYGYTF
TGTGCCAGCAGTTTTGAGGGCTATGGCTACACCTTC
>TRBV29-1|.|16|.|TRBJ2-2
CSVKLLGSENTGELFF
TGCAGCGTTAAACTACTGGGTAGCGAGAACACCGGGGAGCTGTTTTTT
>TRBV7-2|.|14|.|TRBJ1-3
CASSLAGFGNTIYF
TGTGCCAGCAGCTTAGCAGGGTTTGGAAACACCATATATTTT
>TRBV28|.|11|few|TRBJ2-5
CASSLGETQYF
TGTGCCAGCAGTTTAGGGGAGACCCAGTACTTC